Each of the 12 T cell receptor beta chains below was sequenced from the same sample in a study of post-analysis software for immune sequencing data (dated by TCRdb to between 2014 and 2017). Results the study describes overall, beyond this receptor: Patients showed significantly higher frequencies than controls for roughly 5 TRBV segments, among them TRBV5-6, TRBV5-1 and TRBV20-1.

These receptors have no known antigen. Library preparation employed PCR. The run used an Illumina HiSeq 2500. Unique molecular identifiers were incorporated into TCR beta cDNA libraries to reduce PCR and sequencing biases. The raw public data were reprocessed by TCRdb itself: fastp quality trimming at Q25, MiXCR clonotype calling, in-frame beta chains only. Entries that share a CDR3 protein sequence are merged under the most common genes and DNA. Recorded for this sample are more than 450,000 distinct CDR3 sequences; around a third of them occurred a single time. The ten top clones hold around 6.1% of the sample. The source material was blood. These receptors originate from a girl younger than 18 with multiple sclerosis.

This clonotype was seen a few times. V is TRBV20-1 and J is TRBJ1-2; D possibly corresponds to TRBD1 (6 bases). This CDR3 contains 12 residues. Germline V gene data show CDR1 as DFQATT and CDR2 as SNEGSKA (reference sequence). CDR3 residues: CSEKGHGDRYTF. CDR3 bases: TGCAGCGAAAAGGGACACGGGGATCGCTACACCTTC.

With regard to this clonotype: One end of the junction fails to match germline, which may point to a read error. The chain is built from TRBV9 and TRBJ1-1, with a possible D match to TRBD1 (6 bases). This CDR3 is built from 15 residues. Germline CDR1 is SGDLS and CDR2 is YYNGEE. The CDR3 sequence is CASSVLSGASTVAFF. In DNA form, the CDR3 reads TGTGCCAGCAGCGTACTCTCAGGGGCTAGCACTGTAGCTTTCTTT.

This clonotype has a count of ten or more. This chain connects TRBV11-2 to TRBJ2-1; no clear D gene. The V and J ends lost 2 bases and 2 bases respectively, with 10 bases between them. The CDR3 length is 15 residues. Germline V gene data show CDR1 as SGHAT and CDR2 as FQNNGV. CDR3 DNA: TGTGCCAGCAGCTTAACGGCTTTGACCTACAATGAGCAGTTCTTC. It specifies CASSLTALTYNEQFF.

The chain links TRBV15 to TRBJ2-5; D may be TRBD2 (7 bases). Trimming took off 0 bases at V and 1 base at J, with 18 bases between the two ends. This CDR3 has 18 residues. In germline, CDR1 is LNHNV, CDR2 YYDKDF (reference sequence). The CDR3: CATSREWGGGVIQETQYF. CDR3 nucleotides: TGTGCCACCAGCAGAGAATGGGGCGGGGGCGTAATCCAAGAGACCCAGTACTTC.

Concerning this clonotype itself: Being one base from a much bigger clone, this may be a read error. The genes are TRBV29-1 and TRBJ2-6, with TRBD1 identical over 7 bases. The germline V gene encodes CDR1 SQVTM and CDR2 ANQGSEA. CDR3 size: 17 residues. The CDR3 loop reads CSVEVLARGSGANVLIF. CDR3 bases: TGCAGCGTTGAAGTCCTAGCCAGGGGGTCTGGGGCCAACGTCCTGATTTTC.

The count of this clonotype is one. V usage is TRBV27 and J usage is TRBJ1-2; D may be TRBD1 (5 bases). CDR1 MNHEY and CDR2 SMNVEV come from the germline V gene (reference sequence). The ends were cut back, 6 bases at V and 8 bases at J, with 16 bases in the middle. The CDR3 consists of 13 residues. This CDR3 reads CASSPSGGSGYTF. CDR3 DNA sequence: TGTGCCAGCAGCCCCAGCGGGGGGAGCGGCTACACCTTC.

V usage is TRBV20-1 and J usage is TRBJ2-2; D may be TRBD1 or TRBD2 (5 bases each). Between the trimmed V and J ends, which lost 5 bases and 3 bases, there was a span of 10 bases. Germline lookup yields CDR1 DFQATT and CDR2 SNEGSKA (reference sequence). CDR3 length equals 13 residues. The DNA of the CDR3 is TGCAGTGCTCCAGGGACCGACACCGGGGAGCTGTTTTTT. This gives the protein CSAPGTDTGELFF.

This clonotype was seen a handful of times. The V call is TRBV27, the J call TRBJ2-1, with TRBD2 matching over 7 bases. The CDR3 has 18 residues. Germline CDR1 is MNHEY and CDR2 is SMNVEV (reference sequence). The junction had 10 bases not matched to a gene; V was cut back by 2 bases and J by 0 bases. This CDR3 is CASSLGYGRGSSYNEQFF. CDR3 DNA: TGTGCCAGCAGTTTAGGGTATGGGAGGGGAAGCTCCTACAATGAGCAGTTCTTC.

This clonotype has just a few counts. The V gene is TRBV5-1, the J gene TRBJ2-7, with 9 bases that match TRBD1. V lost 2 bases, J lost 6 bases, and 6 bases stayed unmatched. The V gene's germline CDR1 is SGHRS and CDR2 YFSETQ. CDR3 size: 14 residues. CDR3: CASSFDRGRSEQYF. DNA for the CDR3: TGCGCCAGCAGCTTCGACAGGGGGAGGAGCGAGCAGTACTTC.

The chain couples TRBV5-1 to TRBJ1-1; perhaps TRBD1 as D (5 bases). This CDR3 has 15 amino acids. Trimming cost V 0 bases and J 7 bases, with 16 bases left between them. Germline assignment: CDR1 SGHRS and CDR2 YFSETQ. DNA for the CDR3: TGCGCCAGCAGCTTGGAGTATGGACAAGGAATTGAAGCTTTCTTT. Amino acid sequence: CASSLEYGQGIEAFF.

This chain links TRBV20-1 with TRBJ2-5, with unresolved D. V was pared by 4 bases and J by 5 bases, with 5 bases between. This CDR3 region has 10 residues. Per the germline V gene, CDR1 is DFQATT and CDR2 is SNEGSKA (reference sequence). DNA of the CDR3: TGCAGTGCTAATAGGGAGACCCAGTACTTC. Its translation: CSANRETQYF.

The rearrangement links TRBV12-3 or TRBV12-4 to TRBJ1-5; D unresolved. V lost 7 bases, J lost 5 bases, and 0 bases lay in between. The CDR3 sequence is 9 residues long. In DNA, the CDR3 is TGTGCCAGCAATCAGCCCCAGCATTTT. Translating gives CASNQPQHF.